This T cell receptor beta chain was captured by sequencing in a study of blood T cell repertoires in COVID-19. In the source study's methods: Quantification of nucleated cells was approximated via reference gene primer amplification. Clones were read by immunoSEQ multiplex PCR, and TCRdb kept only the in-frame ones, dropping some. The V and J calls and clone size were taken over from that table, and D and trimming were inferred from the DNA. The table includes a few hundred thousand clones, around 88% detected once. V gave up 4 bases and J gave up 7 bases, with 11 bases separating them. The CDR3 is 13 amino acids. Looked up from germline, CDR1 is MNHEY and CDR2 is SMNVEV (reference sequence). Cohort placement rested on clinical history that participants reported themselves. Recovered Cohort 3 donors showed two negative PCRs, clearance, or symptom resolution.

The V call is TRBV27, the J call TRBJ2-1; D unclear. What was sequenced was PBMCs or T cells enriched from blood (not recorded which). The source of this sequence is a woman in her 40s who had recovered from COVID-19. The CDR3 loop reads CASSSRWWNEQFF. Written as DNA, the CDR3 is TGTGCCAGCAGTTCCCGGTGGTGGAATGAGCAGTTCTTC.